This T cell receptor beta chain comes out of a study of beta chain features in type 1 diabetes. The study reverse transcribed the entire isolated RNA, so it sequenced expressed TCRB transcripts. For naive, central memory and regulatory T cell samples, reads averaged roughly 3.6 million. Libraries were prepared by immunoSEQ multiplex PCR; TCRdb keeps only in-frame clonotypes and omits some of them. Here the sample spans roughly 370,000 clones, approximately 15% being singletons. Germline CDR1 reads SGDLS; CDR2 reads YYNGEE. The V end lost 4 bases, the J end lost 1 base, and 7 bases lay between the germline ends. This CDR3 is 13 amino acids long. Note on this clone: The antigen is undetermined.

Study outcomes and limitations: Type 1 diabetes patients had TCRB CDR3s that were shorter (moderately but significantly so) in all four CD4+ subsets. In type 1 diabetes patients, VDJ junctions had fewer insertions; deletions at these junctions were more frequent.

V and J are TRBV9 and TRBJ2-3, with no clear D. The sequencing input was naive CD4+ T cells from blood. This receptor was taken from a man between 25 and 39 years old in good health. The CDR3 loop reads CASSPRGTDTQYF. The CDR3 DNA reads as TGTGCCAGCAGCCCCCGCGGCACAGATACGCAGTATTTT.